This TCR beta chain was captured by sequencing in a study of T cell changes during pregnancy in multiple sclerosis. Sequencing used immunoSEQ multiplex PCR; TCRdb keeps in-frame clones, though not all of them. The profile shows tens of thousands of clones, almost 95% of them singletons. This clone was counted a single time. In germline, CDR1 is GTSNPN, CDR2 SVGIG (reference sequence). The CDR3 covers 12 residues. With V trimmed by 7 bases and J by 5 bases, 6 bases remained unmatched. The material sequenced was CD4+ T cells from peripheral blood mononuclear cells, taken in the third trimester of pregnancy. The receptor was derived from a female donor with multiple sclerosis, enrolled in a pregnancy study. The chain links TRBV30 to TRBJ1-2; 8 nucleotides align to TRBD1. The CDR3 coding sequence is TGTGCCTCACCCGACAGGGGATATGGCTACACCTTC. It translates to CASPDRGYGYTF. Looking up the rest from reference TRBV30 and TRBJ1-2 gives the full variable domain: SQTIHQWPATLVQPVGSPLSLECTVEGTSNPNLYWYRQAAGRGLQLLFYSVGIGQISSEVPQNLSASRPQDRQFILSSKKLLLSDSGFYLCASPDRGYGYTFGSGTRLTVV.